This T cell receptor (beta chain) was obtained from a study of CD8 T cells in Susac syndrome. V was trimmed by 0 bases and J by 0 bases, leaving 12 bases between them. The CDR3 length is 16 residues. Germline CDR1 and CDR2: SGHTS and YDEGEE. RNA in amounts of about 0.45 to 1 ug was reverse transcribed with random hexamers. It was immunoSEQ multiplex PCR that amplified TCR beta CDR3 across 54 Vbeta and 13 Jbeta. TCRdb fed the immunoSEQ multiplex PCR reads into MiXCR, producing one record per CDR3 protein. The sample lists 95,000 to 150,000 distinct CDR3 sequences, roughly 94% occurring once. This clonotype was seen only once. Sequencing of TCR beta was performed on blood CD8+ and CD4+ T cells.

The V call is TRBV5-8, the J call TRBJ2-5; the D is unclear. This TCR was recovered from a human donor with Susac syndrome. Source material: CD8+ T cells from PBMCs. In nucleotides, the CDR3 is TGTGCCAGCAGCTTGGAGCCCACAATTTACCAAGAGACCCAGTACTTC. Its translation: CASSLEPTIYQETQYF.